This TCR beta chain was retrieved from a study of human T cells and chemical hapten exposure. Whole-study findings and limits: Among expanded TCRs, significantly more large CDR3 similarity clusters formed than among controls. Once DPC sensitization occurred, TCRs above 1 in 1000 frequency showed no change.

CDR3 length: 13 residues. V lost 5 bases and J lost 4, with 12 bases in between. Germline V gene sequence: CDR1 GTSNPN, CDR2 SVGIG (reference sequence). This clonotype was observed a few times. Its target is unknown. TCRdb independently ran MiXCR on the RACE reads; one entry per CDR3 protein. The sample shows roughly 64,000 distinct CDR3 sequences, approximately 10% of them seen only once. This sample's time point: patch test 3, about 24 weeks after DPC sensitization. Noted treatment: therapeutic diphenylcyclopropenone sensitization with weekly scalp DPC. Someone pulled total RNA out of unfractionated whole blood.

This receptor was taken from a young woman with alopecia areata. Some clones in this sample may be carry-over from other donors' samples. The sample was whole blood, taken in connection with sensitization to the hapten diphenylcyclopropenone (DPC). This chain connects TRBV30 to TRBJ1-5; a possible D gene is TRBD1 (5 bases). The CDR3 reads CAWDRDGNQPQHF. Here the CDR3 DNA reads TGTGCCTGGGACAGAGATGGGAATCAGCCCCAGCATTTT. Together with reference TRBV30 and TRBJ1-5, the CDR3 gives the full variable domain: SQTIHQWPATLVQPVGSPLSLECTVEGTSNPNLYWYRQAAGRGLQLLFYSVGIGQISSEVPQNLSASRPQDRQFILSSKKLLLSDSGFYLCAWDRDGNQPQHFGDGTRLSIL.